The rows below give T cell receptor beta chains drawn from one sample of a study of OX40 agonist ivuxolimab in advanced cancers. Sequenced by immunoSEQ multiplex PCR; TCRdb stores in-frame clones only, minus some. This table has some 53,000 clones, approximately 94% appearing once. The sample consisted of CD4+ or CD8+ T cells sorted from blood, taken in a trial of the OX40 agonist ivuxolimab. The receptors were gathered from an adult with an advanced solid tumor such as melanoma, head and neck, liver or kidney cancer. CDR3s include the opening cysteine and the closing phenylalanine or tryptophan. The order of the fields is D gene, clone size, V gene, J gene, CDR3 protein, CDR3 DNA. D genes are given only for firm matches. Some rows have no size entry. The others give once, few or many, or a class for an expanded clone.

d_call: TRBD2; clone_size: -; v_call: TRBV14; j_call: TRBJ2-1; cdr3_aa: CASSPYPPLLAGGGNEQFF; cdr3_nt: TGTGCCAGCAGCCCCTACCCTCCCCTACTAGCGGGTGGTGGGAATGAGCAGTTCTTC
d_call: -; clone_size: -; v_call: TRBV2; j_call: TRBJ2-7; cdr3_aa: CASSAEGREQYF; cdr3_nt: TGTGCCAGCAGCGCCGAAGGGCGCGAGCAGTACTTC
d_call: TRBD2; clone_size: -; v_call: TRBV4-1; j_call: TRBJ2-1; cdr3_aa: CASSQESGLAGEAPYNEQFF; cdr3_nt: TGCGCCAGCAGCCAAGAATCGGGACTAGCGGGAGAGGCGCCCTACAATGAGCAGTTCTTC
d_call: TRBD1; clone_size: once; v_call: TRBV6-1; j_call: TRBJ1-2; cdr3_aa: CAGQQGAAYGYTF; cdr3_nt: TGTGCCGGTCAACAGGGGGCGGCTTATGGCTACACCTTC
d_call: -; clone_size: -; v_call: TRBV4-3; j_call: TRBJ2-4; cdr3_aa: CASSQEAGVVQYF; cdr3_nt: TGCGCCAGCAGCCAAGAAGCTGGAGTAGTTCAGTACTTC
d_call: -; clone_size: -; v_call: TRBV13; j_call: TRBJ1-2; cdr3_aa: CASSSRGGSNYGYTF; cdr3_nt: TGTGCCAGCAGTTCCCGGGGGGGTTCTAACTATGGCTACACCTTC
d_call: TRBD2; clone_size: -; v_call: TRBV5-4; j_call: TRBJ2-3; cdr3_aa: CASSDREGGPPTDTQYF; cdr3_nt: TGTGCCAGCAGCGATCGTGAGGGAGGGCCCCCCACAGATACGCAGTATTTT
d_call: -; clone_size: -; v_call: TRBV5-8; j_call: TRBJ2-7; cdr3_aa: CASSSGWVQGGYEQYF; cdr3_nt: TGTGCCAGCAGCTCCGGCTGGGTCCAGGGAGGCTACGAGCAGTACTTC
d_call: TRBD1; clone_size: -; v_call: TRBV7-9; j_call: TRBJ2-5; cdr3_aa: CASSQGQGKETQYF; cdr3_nt: TGTGCCAGCAGCCAAGGACAGGGAAAAGAGACCCAGTACTTC
d_call: -; clone_size: -; v_call: TRBV7-8; j_call: TRBJ1-2; cdr3_aa: CASSLGRGGGYTF; cdr3_nt: TGTGCCAGCAGCTTAGGCAGGGGAGGAGGCTACACCTTC
d_call: -; clone_size: -; v_call: TRBV28; j_call: TRBJ2-7; cdr3_aa: CASSIGTYEQYF; cdr3_nt: TGTGCCAGCAGTATAGGAACGTACGAGCAGTACTTC
d_call: -; clone_size: -; v_call: TRBV19; j_call: TRBJ2-1; cdr3_aa: CASSNDEQFF; cdr3_nt: TGTGCCAGTAGTAACGATGAGCAGTTCTTC
d_call: TRBD2; clone_size: -; v_call: TRBV28; j_call: TRBJ2-7; cdr3_aa: CASSPGEGRFYEQYF; cdr3_nt: TGTGCCAGCAGTCCCGGGGAGGGACGCTTCTACGAGCAGTACTTC
d_call: -; clone_size: -; v_call: TRBV7-9; j_call: TRBJ1-5; cdr3_aa: CASSLEGNNQPQHF; cdr3_nt: TGTGCCAGCAGCTTAGAGGGGAACAATCAGCCCCAGCATTTT
d_call: TRBD2; clone_size: -; v_call: TRBV7-3; j_call: TRBJ2-1; cdr3_aa: CASSSLAGGLGEQFF; cdr3_nt: TGTGCCAGCAGCTCTCTAGCGGGAGGCCTTGGAGAGCAGTTCTTC
d_call: -; clone_size: once; v_call: TRBV9; j_call: TRBJ2-2; cdr3_aa: CASSVGTGYGTGELFF; cdr3_nt: TGTGCCAGCAGCGTAGGGACGGGATACGGCACCGGGGAGCTGTTTTTT
d_call: -; clone_size: -; v_call: TRBV28; j_call: TRBJ1-1; cdr3_aa: CASSSHPPSGQNTEAFF; cdr3_nt: TGTGCCAGCAGTTCCCACCCTCCGTCGGGACAGAACACTGAAGCTTTCTTT
d_call: TRBD2; clone_size: -; v_call: TRBV10-1; j_call: TRBJ2-1; cdr3_aa: CASSEGLANEQFF; cdr3_nt: TGCGCCAGCAGTGAGGGACTAGCAAATGAGCAGTTCTTC